This T cell receptor (beta chain) is drawn from a study of blood T cell repertoires in COVID-19. Across the whole study: The United States, Italy and Spain were the sources of the acute and convalescent COVID-19 samples. T cells, B-cell-depleted T cells, or PBMCs supplied cDNA or gDNA.

Source study methods: Using reference gene primer amplification, nucleated cell counts were estimated. Sequenced by immunoSEQ multiplex PCR; TCRdb stores in-frame clones only, minus some. The V and J calls and clone size are taken from that table; D and trimming were inferred from the DNA. The sample lists 45,000 to 55,000 clones, roughly 90% seen once, with less than 2.5% in the top ten. Germline V gene lookup returns CDR1 SEHNR and CDR2 FQNEAQ (reference sequence). The CDR3 has 14 residues. The V end was cut by 1 base, the J end by 4 bases, with 11 bases between. V gene TRBV7-9 combines with J gene TRBJ2-7; D is ambiguous. The clonotype comes from a human donor in a cohort sampled during active COVID-19. Material: peripheral blood. This CDR3 is CASSLGGRSYEQYF. The DNA for the CDR3 is TGTGCCAGCAGCTTAGGTGGTCGGTCTTACGAGCAGTACTTC.